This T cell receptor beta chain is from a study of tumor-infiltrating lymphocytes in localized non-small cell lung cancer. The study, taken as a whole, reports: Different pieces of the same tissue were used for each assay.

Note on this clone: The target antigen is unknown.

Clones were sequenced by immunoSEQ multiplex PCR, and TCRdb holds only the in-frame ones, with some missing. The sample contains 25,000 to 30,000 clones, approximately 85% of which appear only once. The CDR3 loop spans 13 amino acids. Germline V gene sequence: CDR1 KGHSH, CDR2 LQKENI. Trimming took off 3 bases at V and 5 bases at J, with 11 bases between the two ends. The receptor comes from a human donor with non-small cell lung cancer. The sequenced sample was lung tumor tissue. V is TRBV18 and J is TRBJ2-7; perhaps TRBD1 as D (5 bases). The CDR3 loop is CASSPPTRDEQYF. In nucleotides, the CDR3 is TGTGCCAGCTCACCCCCGACCAGGGACGAGCAGTACTTC.